What follows are 27 T cell receptor beta chains derived from one specimen sequenced in a study of T cells in narcolepsy. This table comes from immunoSEQ multiplex PCR, and its TCRdb copy is limited to in-frame clones, with some not included. The sample shows 30,000 to 35,000 clones, roughly 87% of them seen only once. The sequencing sample was made of CD45RA- memory CD4+ T cells from PBMCs. Receptors were obtained from a human donor with narcolepsy.

CDR3 sequence (DNA): TGTGCCAGTAGGCCCCCGCGTCGGCAGGGAGATGGCTACACCTTC. Residues: CASRPPRRQGDGYTF. The chain joins TRBV19 to TRBJ1-2, with TRBD1 as a possible D gene (5 bases). The germline V gene has CDR1 LNHDA and CDR2 SQIVND (reference sequence). Trimming removed 6 bases from V and 6 bases from J, with 20 bases in between. This CDR3 has 15 residues.

This chain joins TRBV4-1 and TRBJ2-5; 10 bases are a match to TRBD2. The germline gives CDR1 MGHRA, CDR2 YSYEKL. Trimming at V came to 3 bases and at J to 4 bases, leaving 14 bases not matched to a gene. The CDR3 length is 18 residues. CDR3 region: CASSQVLAGRIGGETQYF. Here the CDR3 DNA reads TGCGCCAGCAGCCAGGTACTAGCGGGGCGAATTGGGGGAGAGACCCAGTACTTC.

CDR3 in amino acids: CASSFQGAANVLTF. CDR3 bases: TGTGCCAGCAGCTTTCAAGGGGCCGCCAACGTCCTGACTTTC. The chain recombines TRBV7-8 with TRBJ2-6, with D possibly TRBD1 on 5 matching bases. CDR3 size: 14 residues. Germline CDR1 SGHVS, CDR2 FQNEAQ. With 3 bases removed from V and 7 bases from J, the gap between germline ends came to 10 bases.

In its sample, this clone was seen a few times. The chain joins TRBV7-9 to TRBJ1-3, with D possibly TRBD1 on 5 matching bases. This CDR3 has 16 residues. The V gene lost 5 bases and the J gene lost 0 bases, with 14 bases spanning the gap. Germline lookup yields CDR1 SEHNR and CDR2 FQNEAQ (reference sequence). DNA for the CDR3: TGTGCCAGCAGCCCCGGGACTGGCAGCTCTGGAAACACCATATATTTT. Translating gives CASSPGTGSSGNTIYF. The entire variable domain, with the rest obtained from reference TRBV7-9 and TRBJ1-3, is as follows: DTGVSQNPRHKITKRGQNVTFRCDPISEHNRLYWYRQTLGQGPEFLTYFQNEAQLEKSRLLSDRFSAERPKGSFSTLEIQRTEQGDSAMYLCASSPGTGSSGNTIYFGEGSWLTVV.

This chain uses TRBV29-1 with TRBJ2-1, with TRBD1 matching over 9 bases. The CDR3 is 12 residues long. The V gene end was trimmed by 5 bases and the J gene end by 9 bases; junction bases not matched to a gene: 5. Germline values: CDR1 SQVTM, CDR2 ANQGSEA. CDR3 bases: TGCAGCGTTCAACAGGGGGCAGTTGAGCAGTTCTTC. Amino acids: CSVQQGAVEQFF.

The rearrangement links TRBV14 to TRBJ1-6; D gene unclear. CDR3 length: 15 residues. CDR1 SGHDN and CDR2 FVKESK come from the germline V gene. Trimming removed 2 bases at V and 6 bases at J, with 11 bases between. The CDR3 spells CASSQRRDSNSPLHF. CDR3 DNA sequence: TGTGCCAGCAGCCAAAGGAGGGATTCTAATTCACCCCTCCACTTT.

The chain combines TRBV7-2 with TRBJ1-4, with a possible D match to TRBD1 (6 bases). This CDR3 has 15 residues. Germline assignment: CDR1 SGHTA and CDR2 FQGNSA. Trimming stripped 1 base from V and 8 bases from J, with 14 bases between. In DNA form, the CDR3 reads TGTGCCAGCAGCTTAGGGTTCCAGGGGCGCGAAAAACTGTTTTTT. This sequence encodes CASSLGFQGREKLFF.

J is TRBJ2-1 and V is TRBV9, with TRBD2 matching over 12 bases. Germline CDR1 SGDLS, CDR2 YYNGEE. The CDR3 covers 18 residues. Unmatched junction bases numbered 12, after V lost 4 bases and J lost 4 bases. The CDR3 nucleotides are TGTGCCAGCAGCACACGCCCTGGGACTAGCGGGCTTTACAATGAGCAGTTCTTC. Its translation is CASSTRPGTSGLYNEQFF. Complete variable domain (other parts from reference TRBV9 and TRBJ2-1): DSGVTQTPKHLITATGQRVTLRCSPRSGDLSVYWYQQSLDQGLQFLIQYYNGEERAKGNILERFSAQQFPDLHSELNLSSLELGDSALYFCASSTRPGTSGLYNEQFFGPGTRLTVL.

The genes are TRBV9 and TRBJ2-2; the D call may be TRBD1 or TRBD2 (5 bases each). The length of the CDR3 is 15 residues. V was clipped by 0 bases and J by 3 bases, with 9 bases between them. CDR1 is SGDLS, CDR2 YYNGEE, per germline. CDR3 nucleotide sequence: TGTGCCAGCAGCGTAGGGGACGGCTACACCGGGGAGCTGTTTTTT. Protein sequence: CASSVGDGYTGELFF.

Only one count was recorded for this clone. This chain joins TRBV9 and TRBJ1-3, with 7 bases identical to TRBD1. The CDR3 spans 16 residues. The germline CDR1 and CDR2 sequences are SGDLS and YYNGEE. V trimming: 3 bases; J trimming: 0 bases; junction bases outside the gene matches: 6. The CDR3 DNA is TGTGCCAGCAGCGAGAGGGGGCCCATCTCTGGAAACACCATATATTTT. This translates into CASSERGPISGNTIYF.

Of note for this clone: The sample contains more than one DNA sequence encoding this CDR3. This chain connects TRBV7-9 to TRBJ1-2, with 7 bases aligning to TRBD1. The CDR3 contains 15 residues. After removal of 5 bases from V and 6 bases from J, the junction contained 12 bases not matched to a gene. Germline V lookup: CDR1 SEHNR, CDR2 FQNEAQ (reference sequence). In nucleotides, the CDR3 is TGTGCCAGCAGCACCCGGACAGGTTCCAACGATGGCTACACCTTC. Protein product: CASSTRTGSNDGYTF.

The rearrangement uses TRBV25-1 and TRBJ2-1; D not certain. This CDR3 has 12 amino acids. Trimming removed 8 bases from V and 0 bases from J, with 5 bases in between. Germline lookup yields CDR1 MGHDK and CDR2 SYGVNS. The CDR3 bases are TGTGCCAGCCAGCGCTCCTACAATGAGCAGTTCTTC. Encoded protein: CASQRSYNEQFF. Drawing the rest from reference TRBV25-1 and TRBJ2-1, the complete variable domain is EADIYQTPRYLVIGTGKKITLECSQTMGHDKMYWYQQDPGMELHLIHYSYGVNSTEKGDLSSESTVSRIRTEHFPLTLESARPSHTSQYLCASQRSYNEQFFGPGTRLTVL.

The V gene is TRBV6-1, the J gene TRBJ1-1; weak D call: TRBD1 (5 bases). CDR1 is MNHNS, CDR2 SASEGT, per germline. V was shortened by 0 bases and J by 0 bases, with 8 bases between the two germline ends. This CDR3 spans 15 amino acids. CDR3 loop: CASSEAGAVNTEAFF. The CDR3 DNA is TGTGCCAGCAGTGAAGCCGGGGCGGTGAACACTGAAGCTTTCTTT.

The chain is built from TRBV25-1 and TRBJ2-2; maybe TRBD2 (6 bases). CDR1 is MGHDK and CDR2 is SYGVNS in the germline V gene. V lost 5 bases, J lost 7 bases, and 14 bases lay in between. The CDR3 length is 14 residues. CDR3 amino acids: CASSQSGSNGELFF. CDR3 DNA sequence: TGTGCCAGCAGTCAGTCCGGGAGCAACGGGGAGCTGTTTTTT.

Only a few counts were recorded for this clone. This chain uses TRBV7-2 with TRBJ2-7; either TRBD1 or TRBD2 may fit D (5 bases each). The germline V and J ends were trimmed by 0 bases and 0 bases, with 9 bases remaining between them. Germline V gives CDR1 SGHTA, CDR2 FQGNSA. CDR3 length equals 15 residues. CDR3 sequence (DNA): TGTGCCAGCAGCTTAGCGGGGGACCCCTCCTACGAGCAGTACTTC. Its protein product is CASSLAGDPSYEQYF.

V usage is TRBV7-2 and J usage is TRBJ2-7; 10 nucleotides agree with TRBD2. Germline V gene lookup returns CDR1 SGHTA and CDR2 FQGNSA. V gave up 5 bases and J gave up 3 bases; unmatched junction bases: 7. The CDR3 contains 15 residues. CDR3: CASSRIAGGVYEQYF. DNA of the CDR3: TGTGCCAGCAGCCGAATAGCGGGGGGTGTCTACGAGCAGTACTTC.

The chain recombines TRBV30 with TRBJ1-1, with TRBD1 matching 7 bases. The CDR3 has 12 residues. V trimming: 8 bases; J trimming: 4 bases; junction bases outside the gene matches: 7. Germline CDR1 reads GTSNPN; CDR2 reads SVGIG (reference sequence). The CDR3 sequence: CAGKTGPTEAFF. The CDR3 DNA reads TGTGCCGGCAAGACAGGGCCCACTGAAGCTTTCTTT.

The chain recombines TRBV5-1 with TRBJ2-1, with no clear D. Germline V gene lookup returns CDR1 SGHRS and CDR2 YFSETQ. CDR3 length equals 12 residues. Trimming cost V 1 base and J 5 bases, with 4 bases left between them. In DNA form, the CDR3 reads TGCGCCAGCAGCTTGTGGGACAATGAGCAGTTCTTC. Protein sequence: CASSLWDNEQFF.

This clone was seen just once. The chain carries TRBV28 and TRBJ1-3; D is undetermined. Trimming removed 6 bases from V and 0 bases from J, with 12 bases in between. The CDR3 runs 15 residues. The germline gives CDR1 MDHEN, CDR2 SYDVKM. CDR3 in DNA: TGTGCCAGCAGCTCTCAGAGATACTCTGGAAACACCATATATTTT. Amino acids: CASSSQRYSGNTIYF.

The rearrangement joins TRBV18 to TRBJ1-6; the match to TRBD1 covers 8 bases. The CDR3 is made up of 15 amino acids. Unmatched junction bases numbered 5, after V lost 0 bases and J lost 10 bases. Germline-derived CDR1 and CDR2 are KGHSH and LQKENI. The CDR3 loop reads CASSPPTGVGSPLHF. CDR3 DNA sequence: TGTGCCAGCTCACCACCGACAGGGGTGGGATCACCCCTCCACTTT. Using reference TRBV18 and TRBJ1-6 for the parts outside the CDR3, the full variable domain is NAGVMQNPRHLVRRRGQEARLRCSPMKGHSHVYWYRQLPEEGLKFMVYLQKENIIDESGMPKERFSAEFPKEGPSILRIQQVVRGDSAAYFCASSPPTGVGSPLHFGNGTRLTVT.

The rearrangement joins TRBV7-2 to TRBJ1-3; D unresolved. The V end lost 2 bases, the J end lost 0 bases, and 5 bases lay between the germline ends. CDR1 and CDR2 from the germline V gene are SGHTA and FQGNSA. The CDR3 runs to 14 residues. The DNA of the CDR3 is TGTGCCAGCAGCTTACCAGGCTCTGGAAACACCATATATTTT. Its translation is CASSLPGSGNTIYF.

The chain uses TRBV7-2 and TRBJ2-7; D remains ambiguous. The V end was cut by 1 base, the J end by 2 bases, with 6 bases between. This CDR3 region has 13 residues. In germline, CDR1 is SGHTA, CDR2 FQGNSA. The CDR3 sequence: CASSLGAPYEQYF. The CDR3 DNA follows: TGTGCCAGCAGCTTAGGGGCCCCCTACGAGCAGTACTTC.

The V gene is TRBV15, the J gene TRBJ2-7; tentative D call: TRBD2 (6 bases). Germline lookup yields CDR1 LNHNV and CDR2 YYDKDF (reference sequence). V shed 5 bases and J shed 6 bases, with 17 bases lying between them. This CDR3 spans 14 amino acids. CDR3 sequence (DNA): TGTGCCACCAGCGTACGGGAGTCAGGTTTCGAGCAGTACTTC. It specifies CATSVRESGFEQYF. Variable domain in full (rest from reference TRBV15 and TRBJ2-7): DAMVIQNPRYQVTQFGKPVTLSCSQTLNHNVMYWYQQKSSQAPKLLFHYYDKDFNNEADTPDNFQSRRPNTSFCFLDIRSPGLGDTAMYLCATSVRESGFEQYFGPGTRLTVT.

The rearrangement uses TRBV4-2 and TRBJ2-3; no clear D gene. This CDR3 region has 13 residues. Germline V CDR1 and CDR2: LGHNA, YNFKEQ. The V gene lost 0 bases and the J gene lost 4 bases, with 5 bases spanning the gap. Written as DNA, the CDR3 is TGTGCCAGCAGCCAAGATGAACCAGATACGCAGTATTTT. As protein: CASSQDEPDTQYF.

The rearrangement links TRBV2 to TRBJ2-3, with D perhaps matching TRBD2 (8 bases). The CDR3 consists of 14 residues. Germline V lookup: CDR1 SNHLY, CDR2 FYNNEI. Trimming shortened V by 6 bases and J by 7 bases, and 17 bases separated the two germline ends. This CDR3 reads CASRKVAGQYTQYF. For the CDR3, the DNA is TGTGCCAGCAGAAAAGTAGCGGGACAGTATACGCAGTATTTT. Full variable domain (outside the CDR3, taken from reference TRBV2 and TRBJ2-3): EPEVTQTPSHQVTQMGQEVILRCVPISNHLYFYWYRQILGQKVEFLVSFYNNEISEKSEIFDDQFSVERPDGSNFTLKIRSTKLEDSAMYFCASRKVAGQYTQYFGPGTRLTVL.

The chain combines TRBV7-6 with TRBJ2-3; D ambiguous. V lost 7 bases, J lost 3 bases, and 14 bases lay in between. Germline CDR1 reads SGHVS; CDR2 reads FNYEAQ. This CDR3 comprises 14 residues. Written as DNA, the CDR3 is TGTGCCAGCACCCCCTGGGGTAGAACAGATACGCAGTATTTT. Translation: CASTPWGRTDTQYF.

The chain couples TRBV30 to TRBJ1-1; D ambiguous. Deletions cut 3 bases from V and 1 base from J, with 9 bases between. This CDR3 is built from 13 residues. Germline CDR1 and CDR2: GTSNPN and SVGIG (reference sequence). This chain's CDR3 is CAWRGSQNTEAFF. The CDR3 DNA reads as TGTGCCTGGAGGGGGAGCCAGAACACTGAAGCTTTCTTT.